This is a list of T cell receptor beta chains from one sample in a study of shared clonotypes between healthy human individuals. Some clones are missing from TCRdb's copy, which holds only in-frame ones; the method was immunoSEQ multiplex PCR. The repertoire holds 630,000 or so clones, with 95% to 98% as singletons. Sequencing used naive CD8+ T cells sorted from blood. These receptors originate from a man younger than 45 in good health. Each CDR3 is given with its conserved first and last residue. D genes are given only for firm matches. Expanded clones get a size class; other rows say once, few or many, or leave the size out.

j_call: TRBJ2-7
d_call: NA
cdr3_length: 14
v_call: TRBV10-3
clone_size: NA
cdr3_nt: TGTGCCATCAGTGAGTCGGCGGCGGCCTACGAGCAGTACTTC
cdr3_aa: CAISESAAAYEQYF

j_call: TRBJ2-1
d_call: NA
cdr3_length: 15
v_call: TRBV10-2
clone_size: NA
cdr3_nt: TGCGCCAGCAGTGTTGAGGGAGGCCCCTACAATGAGCAGTTCTTC
cdr3_aa: CASSVEGGPYNEQFF

j_call: TRBJ2-7
d_call: NA
cdr3_length: 10
v_call: TRBV28
clone_size: NA
cdr3_nt: TGTGCCAGCAGCACAGGGGAGCAGTACTTC
cdr3_aa: CASSTGEQYF

j_call: TRBJ2-1
d_call: NA
cdr3_length: 17
v_call: TRBV16
clone_size: NA
cdr3_nt: TGTGCCAGCAGCCAATCGCTAGCCCAGAGCTCCTACAATGAGCAGTTCTTC
cdr3_aa: CASSQSLAQSSYNEQFF

j_call: TRBJ1-1
d_call: NA
cdr3_length: 14
v_call: TRBV5-1
clone_size: NA
cdr3_nt: TGCGCCAGCAGCTTTTTTAGGACAGACACTGAAGCTTTCTTT
cdr3_aa: CASSFFRTDTEAFF

j_call: TRBJ1-1
d_call: TRBD1
cdr3_length: 14
v_call: TRBV27
clone_size: NA
cdr3_nt: TGTGCCAGCAGTTTATGGCAGGGGGCGGCTGAAGCTTTCTTT
cdr3_aa: CASSLWQGAAEAFF

j_call: TRBJ2-2
d_call: TRBD2
cdr3_length: 15
v_call: TRBV7-9
clone_size: NA
cdr3_nt: TGTGCCAGCAGCCCAGGACTAGCGGGGACCGGGGAGCTGTTTTTT
cdr3_aa: CASSPGLAGTGELFF

j_call: TRBJ2-1
d_call: NA
cdr3_length: 12
v_call: TRBV7-9
clone_size: NA
cdr3_nt: TGTGCCAGCAGCTTTTCCGGTCATGAGCAGTTCTTC
cdr3_aa: CASSFSGHEQFF

j_call: TRBJ2-3
d_call: NA
cdr3_length: 16
v_call: TRBV4-1
clone_size: NA
cdr3_nt: TGCGCCAGCAGCGTTCGGGGGGCGGGGGCCACAGATACGCAGTATTTT
cdr3_aa: CASSVRGAGATDTQYF

j_call: TRBJ2-7
d_call: TRBD2
cdr3_length: 14
v_call: TRBV19
clone_size: NA
cdr3_nt: TGTGCCAGTAGTGAAGCGGGACTTTCCTACGAGCAGTACTTC
cdr3_aa: CASSEAGLSYEQYF

j_call: TRBJ2-3
d_call: NA
cdr3_length: 17
v_call: TRBV5-1
clone_size: NA
cdr3_nt: TGCGCCAGCAGCTTGCACCGCGAACTAGCCGGGGCGGATACGCAGTATTTT
cdr3_aa: CASSLHRELAGADTQYF

j_call: TRBJ2-1
d_call: TRBD2
cdr3_length: 15
v_call: TRBV6-4
clone_size: NA
cdr3_nt: TGTGCCAGCAGCAATCTAGCGGATACCTACAATGAGCAGTTCTTC
cdr3_aa: CASSNLADTYNEQFF

j_call: TRBJ1-1
d_call: NA
cdr3_length: 17
v_call: TRBV5-6
clone_size: NA
cdr3_nt: TGTGCCAGCAGCTTTTGGCGGATGGGGCTTATGAACACTGAAGCTTTCTTT
cdr3_aa: CASSFWRMGLMNTEAFF

j_call: TRBJ2-1
d_call: TRBD2
cdr3_length: 15
v_call: TRBV6-5
clone_size: NA
cdr3_nt: TGTGCCAGCAGTTTGCTAGCGGTAGCCTACAATGAGCAGTTCTTC
cdr3_aa: CASSLLAVAYNEQFF

j_call: TRBJ2-1
d_call: TRBD2
cdr3_length: 18
v_call: TRBV27
clone_size: NA
cdr3_nt: TGTGCCAGCAGTTTTCGTCTAGCGGGAGGGCCGCTCCCCAATGAGCAGTTCTTC
cdr3_aa: CASSFRLAGGPLPNEQFF

j_call: TRBJ2-5
d_call: TRBD2
cdr3_length: 14
v_call: TRBV2
clone_size: NA
cdr3_nt: TGTGCCAGGGCCTCGCGGGAGGAAGGAGAGACCCAGTACTTC
cdr3_aa: CARASREEGETQYF

j_call: TRBJ2-7
d_call: TRBD2
cdr3_length: 15
v_call: TRBV7-9
clone_size: NA
cdr3_nt: TGTGCCAGCAGCTTACTAGCGGGAGGGCCCTACGAGCAGTACTTC
cdr3_aa: CASSLLAGGPYEQYF

j_call: TRBJ2-7
d_call: NA
cdr3_length: 13
v_call: TRBV7-7
clone_size: NA
cdr3_nt: TGTGCTAGCAGCCGTTCAAGGTCCTACGAGCAGTACTTC
cdr3_aa: CASSRSRSYEQYF

j_call: TRBJ2-3
d_call: NA
cdr3_length: 15
v_call: TRBV27
clone_size: NA
cdr3_nt: TGTGCCAGCAGTTCAGACCCGGGGGGCACAGATACGCAGTATTTT
cdr3_aa: CASSSDPGGTDTQYF

j_call: TRBJ2-1
d_call: NA
cdr3_length: 14
v_call: TRBV7-2
clone_size: NA
cdr3_nt: TGTGCCAGCAGCCCGGAGACTAGCTACAATGAGCAGTTCTTC
cdr3_aa: CASSPETSYNEQFF

j_call: TRBJ2-5
d_call: TRBD2
cdr3_length: 16
v_call: TRBV6-5
clone_size: NA
cdr3_nt: TGTGCCAGCAGTTATTCGGGGGGAGGGCCCTTAGAGACCCAGTACTTC
cdr3_aa: CASSYSGGGPLETQYF

j_call: TRBJ1-2
d_call: NA
cdr3_length: 14
v_call: TRBV10-2
clone_size: NA
cdr3_nt: TGCGCCAGCAAAGGGGGAAGGGCTAACTATGGCTACACCTTC
cdr3_aa: CASKGGRANYGYTF

j_call: TRBJ2-7
d_call: NA
cdr3_length: 15
v_call: TRBV5-1
clone_size: NA
cdr3_nt: TGCGCCAGCAGCACCACGGGACTCCGGTCCTACGAGCAGTACTTC
cdr3_aa: CASSTTGLRSYEQYF

j_call: TRBJ2-1
d_call: NA
cdr3_length: 14
v_call: TRBV7-9
clone_size: NA
cdr3_nt: TGTGCCAGCAGCTCAAGGGTCTTAGGCTATGAGCAGTTCTTC
cdr3_aa: CASSSRVLGYEQFF

j_call: TRBJ2-7
d_call: TRBD1
cdr3_length: 14
v_call: TRBV18
clone_size: NA
cdr3_nt: TGTGCCAGCTCACTAGGGGACAGGGGAAGCGAGCAGTACTTC
cdr3_aa: CASSLGDRGSEQYF

j_call: TRBJ2-7
d_call: NA
cdr3_length: 11
v_call: TRBV14
clone_size: NA
cdr3_nt: TGTGCCAGCGCGTCGGGTTACGAGCAGTACTTC
cdr3_aa: CASASGYEQYF

j_call: TRBJ2-1
d_call: TRBD1
cdr3_length: 13
v_call: TRBV29-1
clone_size: once
cdr3_nt: TGCAGCGTCGCGAGACAGGGGGACCATGAGCAGTTCTTC
cdr3_aa: CSVARQGDHEQFF

j_call: TRBJ2-3
d_call: TRBD2
cdr3_length: 18
v_call: TRBV4-3
clone_size: NA
cdr3_nt: TGCGCCAGCAGCCAAGATCCCCCTTTTAGCGGGAGAACAGATACGCAGTATTTT
cdr3_aa: CASSQDPPFSGRTDTQYF

j_call: TRBJ2-7
d_call: NA
cdr3_length: 14
v_call: TRBV4-3
clone_size: NA
cdr3_nt: TGCGCCAGCAGCCCTTCAGTGACTAGCTACGAGCAGTACTTC
cdr3_aa: CASSPSVTSYEQYF

j_call: TRBJ2-4
d_call: NA
cdr3_length: 13
v_call: TRBV27
clone_size: NA
cdr3_nt: TGTGCCAGCAGTTTGGTTCTGGGGGACATTCAGTACTTC
cdr3_aa: CASSLVLGDIQYF

j_call: TRBJ2-1
d_call: TRBD2
cdr3_length: 13
v_call: TRBV10-2
clone_size: NA
cdr3_nt: TGCGCCAGCAGCCTAGCGGGGTACAATGAGCAGTTCTTC
cdr3_aa: CASSLAGYNEQFF

j_call: TRBJ2-3
d_call: TRBD1
cdr3_length: 17
v_call: TRBV27
clone_size: NA
cdr3_nt: TGTGCCAGCACATTATATCCAGGGGGTACTGGCACAGATACGCAGTATTTT
cdr3_aa: CASTLYPGGTGTDTQYF

j_call: TRBJ2-5
d_call: TRBD2
cdr3_length: 16
v_call: TRBV10-2
clone_size: NA
cdr3_nt: TGCGCCAGCAGTGGTCGGACTAGCGGGCCCCAAGAGACCCAGTACTTC
cdr3_aa: CASSGRTSGPQETQYF

j_call: TRBJ2-1
d_call: TRBD2
cdr3_length: 15
v_call: TRBV7-3
clone_size: NA
cdr3_nt: TGTGCCAGCAGCTTGACAAGCGGGAGGGACAATGAGCAGTTCTTC
cdr3_aa: CASSLTSGRDNEQFF

j_call: TRBJ1-2
d_call: NA
cdr3_length: 16
v_call: TRBV6-5
clone_size: NA
cdr3_nt: TGTGCCAGCAGTTCCCCTGGACAGATGACTAACTATGGCTACACCTTC
cdr3_aa: CASSSPGQMTNYGYTF

j_call: TRBJ2-7
d_call: NA
cdr3_length: 15
v_call: TRBV7-8
clone_size: NA
cdr3_nt: TGTGCCAGCAGCTTAGTTCCGCGGAGGCCTGACGAGCAGTACTTC
cdr3_aa: CASSLVPRRPDEQYF

j_call: TRBJ2-3
d_call: NA
cdr3_length: 17
v_call: TRBV7-6
clone_size: NA
cdr3_nt: TGTGCCAGCAGCTCGTCGCCCGGGACGTCGGTCACAGATACGCAGTATTTT
cdr3_aa: CASSSSPGTSVTDTQYF

j_call: TRBJ2-7
d_call: NA
cdr3_length: 13
v_call: TRBV10-3
clone_size: NA
cdr3_nt: TGTGCCATCAAAGGCGGGAACCGCTACGAGCAGTACTTC
cdr3_aa: CAIKGGNRYEQYF

j_call: TRBJ2-1
d_call: TRBD2
cdr3_length: 16
v_call: TRBV7-9
clone_size: NA
cdr3_nt: TGTGCCAGCAGCCACCTCGCTAGCGGGAGGGTTTATGAGCAGTTCTTC
cdr3_aa: CASSHLASGRVYEQFF

j_call: TRBJ2-1
d_call: NA
cdr3_length: 13
v_call: TRBV7-9
clone_size: NA
cdr3_nt: TGTGCCAGCAGCCAGCGGCAAGACAATGAGCAGTTCTTC
cdr3_aa: CASSQRQDNEQFF

j_call: TRBJ2-3
d_call: NA
cdr3_length: 13
v_call: TRBV7-9
clone_size: NA
cdr3_nt: TGTGCCAGCAGCCCCCCGGACACAGATACGCAGTATTTT
cdr3_aa: CASSPPDTDTQYF

j_call: TRBJ2-7
d_call: NA
cdr3_length: 12
v_call: TRBV4-1
clone_size: NA
cdr3_nt: TGCGCCAGCAGCCGTAGCTCCTACGAGCAGTACTTC
cdr3_aa: CASSRSSYEQYF

j_call: TRBJ2-7
d_call: NA
cdr3_length: 14
v_call: TRBV9
clone_size: once
cdr3_nt: TGTGCCAGCAGCGTTCGTAGCGGTACCTACGAGCAGTACTTC
cdr3_aa: CASSVRSGTYEQYF

j_call: TRBJ2-3
d_call: TRBD2
cdr3_length: 14
v_call: TRBV19
clone_size: NA
cdr3_nt: TGTGCCAGTAGCCCGGGACTAGCCACAGATACGCAGTATTTT
cdr3_aa: CASSPGLATDTQYF

j_call: TRBJ2-5
d_call: NA
cdr3_length: 11
v_call: TRBV27
clone_size: NA
cdr3_nt: TGTGCCAGCAGTTCGTCAGAGACCCAGTACTTC
cdr3_aa: CASSSSETQYF

j_call: TRBJ1-2
d_call: NA
cdr3_length: 14
v_call: TRBV28
clone_size: NA
cdr3_nt: TGTGCCAGCAGTTCCGGGGGAACTAACTATGGCTACACCTTC
cdr3_aa: CASSSGGTNYGYTF

j_call: TRBJ2-7
d_call: NA
cdr3_length: 14
v_call: TRBV28
clone_size: NA
cdr3_nt: TGTGCCAGCACCCCCACGGAAGGGGCCTACGAGCAGTACTTC
cdr3_aa: CASTPTEGAYEQYF

j_call: TRBJ2-3
d_call: TRBD1
cdr3_length: 18
v_call: TRBV9
clone_size: NA
cdr3_nt: TGTGCCAGTTCACATAGTCCATCTCGGGACAGGAACACAGATACGCAGTATTTT
cdr3_aa: CASSHSPSRDRNTDTQYF